Here is one T cell receptor beta chain with its context. Its antigen is unknown. The length of the CDR3 is 15 residues. V dropped 3 bases and J dropped 11; count of bases not matched to a gene: 11. CDR1 is MNHNS and CDR2 is SASEGT in the germline V gene. This specimen belongs to a study of cytomegalovirus exposure and HLA in healthy donors. Researchers ran the PCR with 60 Vbeta and 13 Jbeta primers. Assay: immunoSEQ multiplex PCR; the TCRdb copy retains only in-frame clones and omits some. Of some 150,000 clones detected, around 65% appear once; the ten largest clones hold 2.5% to 3.5%. Notes on the study in general: Immune exposure information available was restricted to CMV serostatus.

The sequenced sample consisted of PBMCs. The sequence derives from a woman aged 25-40 years in good health and CMV-seropositive. This chain joins TRBV6-1 and TRBJ2-3; 10 bases align to TRBD2. As DNA, the CDR3 is TGTGCCAGCAGTGACAGCGGGGGGGCCTCGGTAAAGCAGTATTTT. It codes for CASSDSGGASVKQYF.